The present T cell receptor (beta chain) was sequenced within a study of technical replicates of blood from a handful of donors. This clone has a single count. The V gene end was trimmed by 0 bases and the J gene end by 5 bases; junction bases not matched to a gene: 2. Germline V gene sequence: CDR1 SGHNT, CDR2 YYREEE (reference sequence). CDR3 length: 15 amino acids. Libraries were prepared by immunoSEQ multiplex PCR; TCRdb keeps only in-frame clonotypes and omits some of them. The sample includes under 100,000 clones, approximately 94% of them seen just once. The sequence came from a human donor in good health. The source material was T cells isolated from PBMCs. The V and J genes are TRBV5-4 and TRBJ2-3, with TRBD2 matching over 11 bases. CDR3 protein: CASSLEGTSGDTQYF. The CDR3 nucleotides are TGTGCCAGCAGCTTGGAGGGGACTAGCGGAGATACGCAGTATTTT.